The present T cell receptor beta chain was sequenced within a study of blood T cell repertoires in COVID-19. Study at large: Spain, Italy and the United States supplied samples that represented acute and convalescent COVID-19.

This CDR3 has 14 residues. Per the germline V gene, CDR1 is SGHRS and CDR2 is YFSETQ. Unmatched junction bases numbered 7, after V lost 4 bases and J lost 7 bases. TCRdb's table, derived via immunoSEQ multiplex PCR, lists solely in-frame clones and lacks some. The sample records 180,000 or so clones, approximately 84% being singletons. The clonotype was recovered from a human donor with acute or convalescent COVID-19. The donor label of this sample is uncertain. The chain carries TRBV5-1 and TRBJ2-3, with 9 nucleotides matching TRBD1. Input material: peripheral blood. CDR3 protein: CASSPGTGSYTQYF. The CDR3, as DNA: TGCGCCAGCAGCCCCGGGACAGGGTCATATACGCAGTATTTT.